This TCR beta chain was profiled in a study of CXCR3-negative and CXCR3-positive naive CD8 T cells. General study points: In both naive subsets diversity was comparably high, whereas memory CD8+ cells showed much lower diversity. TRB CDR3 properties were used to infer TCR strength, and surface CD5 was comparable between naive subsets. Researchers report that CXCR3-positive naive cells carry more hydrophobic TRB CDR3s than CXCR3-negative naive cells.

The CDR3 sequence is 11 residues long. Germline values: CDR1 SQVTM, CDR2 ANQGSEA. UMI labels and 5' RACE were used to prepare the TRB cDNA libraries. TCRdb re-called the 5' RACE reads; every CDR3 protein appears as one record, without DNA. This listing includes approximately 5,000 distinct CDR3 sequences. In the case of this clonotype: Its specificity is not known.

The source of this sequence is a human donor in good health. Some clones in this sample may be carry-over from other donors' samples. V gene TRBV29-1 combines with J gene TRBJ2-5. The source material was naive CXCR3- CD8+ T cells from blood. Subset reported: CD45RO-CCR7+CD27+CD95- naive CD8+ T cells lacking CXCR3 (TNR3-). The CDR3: CSPIIDETQYF.